This T cell receptor beta chain was captured by sequencing in a study of blood T cell repertoires in COVID-19. Trimming removed 4 bases at V and 5 bases at J, with 20 bases between. The CDR3 runs 17 residues. Per germline, CDR1 MGHRA and CDR2 YSYEKL. Sequenced by immunoSEQ multiplex PCR; TCRdb stores in-frame clones only, minus some. The sample contains about 120,000 clones, roughly 84% of which appear only once. Sequenced input: peripheral blood. The TCR originated in a woman older than 75 with acute or convalescent COVID-19. The V call is TRBV4-1, the J call TRBJ2-2, with D uncertain. DNA of the CDR3: TGCGCCAGCAGCCTCTTTTATTCAGGTTCCGGTACCGGGGAGCTGTTTTTT. Protein: CASSLFYSGSGTGELFF.